The 10 T cell receptor beta chains presented below share a single source sample, sequenced in a study of OX40 agonist ivuxolimab in advanced cancers. The library was generated by the immunoSEQ multiplex PCR assay. Drawn from immuneACCESS, this table holds only the in-frame rearrangements with V and J called that TCRdb kept. Clones are partly lost; checked studies trace under half to an unresolved V gene and leave the rest unexplained. The sample table holds 65,000 to 95,000 clones, of which 91% were seen once. The ten largest make up more than 5.5% of the sample. This specimen consisted of CD4+ or CD8+ T cells sorted from blood, obtained in a trial of the OX40 agonist ivuxolimab. These receptors originate from an adult with an advanced solid tumor such as melanoma, head and neck, liver or kidney cancer.

V usage is TRBV28 and J usage is TRBJ1-4; D not certain. Germline assignment: CDR1 MDHEN and CDR2 SYDVKM. The CDR3 loop spans 12 amino acids. Trimming took 5 bases from V and 10 from J, leaving 11 bases between them. CDR3: CASSPLGSKLFF. For the CDR3, the DNA is TGTGCCAGCAGTCCTTTGGGTTCAAAACTGTTTTTT. The full variable domain, its missing parts supplied by reference TRBV28 and TRBJ1-4, is DVKVTQSSRYLVKRTGEKVFLECVQDMDHENMFWYRQDPGLGLRLIYFSYDVKMKEKGDIPEGYSVSREKKERFSLILESASTNQTSMYLCASSPLGSKLFFGSGTQLSVL.

The chain employs TRBV6-5 and TRBJ2-3; TRBD1 might be the D (5 bases). V lost 6 bases and J lost 8, with 12 bases in between. The CDR3 sequence is 12 residues long. CDR1 and CDR2 from the germline V gene are MNHEY and SVGAGI. The CDR3 DNA reads as TGTGCCAGCAGGGGAATGGGGCGTACGCAGTATTTT. Protein: CASRGMGRTQYF.

The chain combines TRBV28 with TRBJ1-2; 10 bases agree with TRBD1. The V segment lost 4 bases and the J segment 5 bases; nucleotides outside the gene matches: 13. CDR3 length equals 17 residues. The V gene's germline CDR1 is MDHEN and CDR2 SYDVKM. The CDR3 DNA follows: TGTGCCAGCAGTTCCCCCGCGACAGGGGGCACGATTTATGGCTACACCTTC. This codes for CASSSPATGGTIYGYTF.

In this sample, this clone turned up once. The V and J genes are TRBV27 and TRBJ2-1; D could derive from TRBD1 or TRBD2 (5 bases each). Germline assignment: CDR1 MNHEY and CDR2 SMNVEV (reference sequence). Trimming took off 3 bases at V and 6 bases at J, with 12 bases between the two ends. The CDR3 has 14 amino acids. CDR3 sequence reads: CASSLGHGTNEQFF. In nucleotides, the CDR3 is TGTGCCAGCAGTTTGGGTCATGGGACCAATGAGCAGTTCTTC.

The rearrangement uses TRBV2 and TRBJ1-2; 8 positions agree with TRBD1. V lost 6 bases to trimming and J lost 7 bases; unmatched junction nucleotides: 13. Per germline, CDR1 SNHLY and CDR2 FYNNEI. The CDR3 is 15 amino acids. CDR3 DNA sequence: TGTGCCAGCAGGCCGAGGGACAGGCTTAGGGGTGGCTACACCTTC. Amino acids: CASRPRDRLRGGYTF.

This clone was counted a single time. The chain joins TRBV7-2 to TRBJ1-5; 7 nucleotides agree with TRBD1. J was trimmed by 3 bases and V by 5 bases; bases with no gene match: 4. This CDR3 comprises 14 residues. Germline CDR1 SGHTA, CDR2 FQGNSA. The CDR3 is CASSMGQPNQPQHF. CDR3 nucleotide sequence: TGTGCCAGCAGCATGGGACAGCCCAATCAGCCCCAGCATTTT.

This chain uses TRBV5-1 with TRBJ1-1, with TRBD1 as a possible D gene (6 bases). The CDR3 length is 15 residues. The germline V gene encodes CDR1 SGHRS and CDR2 YFSETQ. Trimming removed 1 base from V and 4 bases from J, with 14 bases in between. The CDR3 here is CASSLNTGLGTEAFF. The CDR3 nucleotides read TGCGCCAGCAGCTTGAATACAGGGCTGGGCACTGAAGCTTTCTTT.

The chain combines TRBV7-9 with TRBJ2-7, with 9 nucleotides matching TRBD1. Germline lookup yields CDR1 SEHNR and CDR2 FQNEAQ (reference sequence). The CDR3 loop spans 16 amino acids. Unmatched junction bases numbered 11, after V lost 5 bases and J lost 3 bases. The CDR3 loop is CASSARGGTGNYEQYF. DNA for the CDR3: TGTGCCAGCAGCGCGAGAGGGGGGACAGGGAACTACGAGCAGTACTTC. Using reference TRBV7-9 and TRBJ2-7 for the parts outside the CDR3, the full variable domain is DTGVSQNPRHKITKRGQNVTFRCDPISEHNRLYWYRQTLGQGPEFLTYFQNEAQLEKSRLLSDRFSAERPKGSFSTLEIQRTEQGDSAMYLCASSARGGTGNYEQYFGPGTRLTVT.

The chain joins TRBV28 to TRBJ1-2; D gene ambiguous. Germline-derived CDR1 and CDR2 are MDHEN and SYDVKM. V was clipped by 6 bases and J by 4 bases, with 12 bases between them. The CDR3 runs 13 residues. The CDR3 sequence: CASSPGGIYGYTF. Written as DNA, the CDR3 is TGTGCCAGCAGCCCTGGAGGGATCTATGGCTACACCTTC.

This clone came up once. The chain recombines TRBV5-1 with TRBJ2-2; tentative D call: TRBD2 (5 bases). The CDR3 sequence is 16 residues long. Trimming left V 4 bases short and J 3 bases short, with 16 bases between. CDR1 SGHRS and CDR2 YFSETQ come from the germline V gene. The DNA for the CDR3 is TGCGCCAGCAGCGACGGAGGTATGCGGGACACCGGGGAGCTGTTTTTT. Its translation: CASSDGGMRDTGELFF.